This TCR beta chain was found in a study of a mutant IDH1 vaccine in newly diagnosed glioma. Study overall: Treatment recipients were approximately 60% male and around 40% female, and their mean age was about 40 years. Previous care, which was radiotherapy, temozolomide, or both, most often involved both. Week 35 held visit V12, while week 47 held visit V13. General study points: 85% to 95% of patients showed vaccine-induced immune responses across multiple MHC alleles.

This clone was detected a few times. Its target is not known. Sequencing was performed with immunoSEQ multiplex PCR; in TCRdb, only in-frame clones are kept and a portion is missing. Seen here are tens of thousands of clones, around 83% observed once, and the top ten hold 3.8%. Deletions cut 7 bases from V and 2 bases from J, with 15 bases between. The CDR3 sequence is 15 residues long. Germline CDR1 is MNHNS and CDR2 is SASEGT. The time point was: week 47, end of study. What each vaccine dose contained was 300 ug of mutant IDH1 20-mer peptide, accompanied by topical imiquimod. The chain couples TRBV6-1 to TRBJ1-5, with a weak D call TRBD1 (5 bases). The sequence came from a man aged 30 to 39 with glioma. The specimen comprised PBMCs, sampled from a glioma patient whose treatment included an IDH1 peptide vaccine. CDR3 DNA: TGTGCCAGCAACGTCGGACAATCAGGCAATCAGCCCCAGCATTTT. Translation gives CASNVGQSGNQPQHF.